Below are 9 T cell receptor delta chains sequenced from a single sample in a study of γδ T cells in repeated Plasmodium falciparum infection. TCRdb re-called the multiplex PCR reads through CATT. The sample holds 75,000 to 95,000 delta-chain clones, less than 1% seen once. Flow sorting of PBMC yielded separate Vgamma9/Vdelta2+ and Vdelta2-negative gammadelta T cell populations for bulk repertoire analysis. Sequencing was carried out using gamma-delta T cells from blood. All receptors come from a pool of human donors (malaria-infected and uninfected, not separated).

This clone is deemed medium-sized (0.01 to 0.1%). Different DNA sequences within this sample yield the same CDR3. The chain is built from TRDV2 and TRDJ1; 8 nucleotides align to TRDD3. Germline V gene data show CDR1 as GEAIGNYY and CDR2 as EKD. Losses at the gene ends were 4 bases for V and 0 bases for J; bases not matched to a gene: 18. This CDR3 has 19 amino acids. CDR3 in DNA: TGTGCCTGTGAGCCTCCACTGGGGGTCTTCGGGAATAACACCGATAAACTCATCTTT. Residues: CACEPPLGVFGNNTDKLIF.

This clone was picked up a small number of times. It differs at one base from a far larger clone, so likely a read error. Other DNA variants within this sample encode the same CDR3. V and J are TRDV2 and TRDJ1; TRDD3 agrees at 9 bases. Since TCRdb gives no J gene, matching the DNA to germline was used here to assign it. Germline V gene sequence: CDR1 GEAIGNYY, CDR2 EKD. V gave up 0 bases and J gave up 0 bases; unmatched junction bases: 13. This CDR3 is 19 amino acids long. CDR3 bases: TGTGCCTGTGACACCCTGGCCAGCGGGGGGGATACTAACACCGATAAACTCATCTTT. Protein product: CACDTLASGGDTNTDKLIF.

In its sample, this clone was seen many times. This DNA's translation differs at residue 4 from TCRdb's protein, which comes from a much larger clone; a read error is likely, and the protein shown is translated from the DNA. The chain combines TRDV2 with TRDJ2; 9 bases fit TRDD3. The J gene, absent from TCRdb, was called here by matching the DNA to germline. Germline V gives CDR1 GEAIGNYY, CDR2 EKD. This CDR3 is built from 22 residues. Trimming cost V 5 bases and J 1 base; bases outside gene matches: 25. The CDR3 nucleotides read TGTGCCTGTGGCCGTCTTACTGGGGGAGCCACTAAGGGGTCAAATTTGACAGCACAACTCTTCTTT. Protein sequence: CACGRLTGGATKGSNLTAQLFF.

In the case of this clone: The mismatch at residue 21 between this DNA's translation and the TCRdb protein of a much larger clone likely reflects a read error; the protein shown is translated from the DNA. TRDV1 is the V gene, and the J gene was not called. Per germline, CDR1 TSWWSYY and CDR2 QGS. CDR3 length: 23 amino acids. The CDR3 DNA is TGTGCTCTTGGTATCCCCTCGATCTACCCGAGATTCCCCCCGTCCTCTTTGACAGCACAACCCTTCTTT. This encodes CALGIPSIYPRFPPSSLTAQPFF.

A few counts support this clone. One base separates it from a far larger clone, so it is likely a read error. Other nucleotide sequences from this sample produce the same CDR3. The chain carries TRDV1 and TRDJ1, with TRDD3 matching over 13 bases. Germline matching of the DNA provided the J gene here, since TCRdb leaves it blank. This CDR3 has 22 amino acids. CDR1 and CDR2 (germline): TSWWSYY, QGS. In nucleotides, the CDR3 is TGTGCCCTTGGGGAACCATACGTTGGAACCTATACTGGGGGATACGCTAACGATAAACTCATCTTT. It encodes CALGEPYVGTYTGGYANDKLIF.

This clone was seen only a few times. Since a far larger clone is one base different, this is likely a read error. Other DNA sequences in this specimen translate into the identical CDR3. CDR3 loop: CACDTSYWGPKKVTDKLIF. CDR3 bases: TGTGCCTGCGACACCTCGTACTGGGGGCCTAAAAAAGTCACCGATAAACTCATCTTT. J is TRDJ1 and V is TRDV2; TRDD3 aligns across 8 bases. Since TCRdb gives no J gene, matching the DNA to germline was used here to assign it. This CDR3 region has 19 residues. CDR1 and CDR2 from the germline V gene are GEAIGNYY and EKD.

This clone was seen ten or more times. This probably arose from a read error, given a far larger clone one base away. Different DNA sequences within this sample yield the same CDR3. The chain carries TRDV1 and TRDJ1, with D perhaps matching TRDD3 (6 bases). Germline V lookup: CDR1 TSWWSYY, CDR2 QGS. This CDR3 region has 20 residues. For the CDR3, the DNA is TGTGCTCTTGGGGAACAAAGGGGCTCCCCACGATGGGATAAAGCCGACAAACTCATCTTT. Amino acid sequence: CALGEQRGSPRWDKADKLIF.

About this clone itself: The mismatch at residue 9 between this DNA's translation and the TCRdb protein of a much larger clone likely reflects a read error; the protein shown is translated from the DNA. The J gene is TRDJ3, the V gene TRDV2; TRDD3 matches 8 bases. Here the J gene came from matching the DNA to germline, since TCRdb omits it. Germline V gene sequence: CDR1 GEAIGNYY, CDR2 EKD. Losses at the gene ends were 0 bases for V and 0 bases for J; bases not matched to a gene: 6. This CDR3 is 19 amino acids long. The CDR3 spells CACDTLLGGSSWDTRQMFF. DNA for the CDR3: TGTGCCTGTGACACCCTACTGGGGGGGAGCTCCTGGGACACCCGACAGATGTTTTTC.

This clone has a handful of counts. TCRdb's protein, taken from a much larger clone, differs from this DNA's translation at residue 10, likely owing to a read error; the protein displayed comes from the DNA. The chain links TRDV2 to TRDJ3; 7 bases are shared with TRDD3. Because TCRdb records no J gene, it was assigned here through a match of the DNA to germline. Per germline, CDR1 GEAIGNYY and CDR2 EKD. With V trimmed by 4 bases and J by 2 bases, 10 bases remained unmatched. This CDR3 region has 18 residues. The CDR3 nucleotides read TGTGCCTGTGATGATGCTGGGGGCCCCCCCTGGGACACCCGACAGATGTTTTTC. Residues: CACDDAGGPPWDTRQMFF.